The sequence of this TCR beta chain was determined in a study of CD8+CD57+ T cells in acquired aplastic anemia. Study-wide background: The average for DNA from sorted CD4+ and CD8+ cells was around 3.4 ug. Broader study findings: The study identified roughly 31 CD8+ CDR3 sequences shared by patients and controls. In CD8+ cells, Simpson's diversity showed no significant difference between patients and controls.

Germline-derived CDR1 and CDR2 are SGHTA and FQGTGA. The CDR3 length is 12 residues. The ends were cut back, 5 bases at V and 11 bases at J, with 13 bases in the middle. The study profiled TCR beta VDJ and CDR3 using genomic DNA as template. TCRdb ran MiXCR on the reads and lists one entry per CDR3 protein. Of around 250,000 distinct CDR3 sequences in the sample, 55% to 65% were seen once. Regarding this clonotype: Its cognate antigen is unknown.

The TCR was taken from a human donor with severe aplastic anemia or a healthy control (not recorded which). Material: sorted CD4+, CD8+, or CD8+CD57+ T cells (not recorded which) from PBMCs. V usage is TRBV7-3 and J usage is TRBJ1-5, with D possibly TRBD1 on 6 matching bases. In nucleotides, the CDR3 is TGTGCCAGCAGCCTACAGGGTGGTGCCCAGCATTTT. Translation: CASSLQGGAQHF.